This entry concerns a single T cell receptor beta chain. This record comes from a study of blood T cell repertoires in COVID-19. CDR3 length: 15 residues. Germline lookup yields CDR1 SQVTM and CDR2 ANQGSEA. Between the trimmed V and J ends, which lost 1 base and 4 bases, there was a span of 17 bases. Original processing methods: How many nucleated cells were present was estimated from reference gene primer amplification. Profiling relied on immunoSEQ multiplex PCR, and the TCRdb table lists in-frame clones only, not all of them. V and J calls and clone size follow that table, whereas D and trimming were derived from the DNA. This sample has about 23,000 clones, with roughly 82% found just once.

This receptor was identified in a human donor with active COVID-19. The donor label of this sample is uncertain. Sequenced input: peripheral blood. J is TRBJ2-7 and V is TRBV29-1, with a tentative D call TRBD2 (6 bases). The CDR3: CSVEGAGGFFYEQYF. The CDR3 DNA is TGCAGCGTTGAAGGTGCCGGGGGATTCTTTTACGAGCAGTACTTC.